What follows describes a single TCR beta chain. This clonotype was seen a handful of times. The antigen this receptor binds is unknown. No base quality information exists; no much larger clone differs at one position. The sample is drawn from a study of human T cells and chemical hapten exposure (dated by TCRdb to the early 2020s). Regarding the study in general: For sensitization, 2% DPC in acetone was applied to a roughly 2 cm by roughly 2 cm area of upper inner arm skin. Throughout the approximately 26-week study period, patients were also given weekly therapeutic DPC doses on the scalp. Patch testing was done on the upper back using Finn chambers containing 0.01% DPC, and results were scored after 6 days according to International Contact Dermatitis Research Group standards. The patient cohort, mostly female, included alopecia areata with under or over 50% scalp involvement, alopecia totalis and alopecia universalis. The libraries were sequenced as a pool, and the TCR yield per sample differed mostly because of small variations in library volumes within the pool. The study tracked peripheral blood TCR repertoire changes in vivo during primary and secondary sensitization to the hapten diphenylcyclopropenone (DPC) in alopecia patients. Patient blood was sampled pre-sensitization (week 0) and at 2, 6 and about 24 weeks after DPC sensitization. Nearly 30 alopecia patients gave blood for TCR sequencing at one to four time points (pre-sensitization, 2, 6 and 24 weeks). Results the study describes overall, beyond this receptor: Repeated subsampling changed both the strength of the expansion versus patch-test correlation and the threshold at which that correlation became significant. The number of PT1 expanded TCRs positively correlated with patch test score, significant at thresholds 8, 16 and 32 but not 4. Because every patient had alopecia, a presumed autoimmune disease, the patients' immune response might differ from that of healthy individuals. DPC sensitization did not change the number of TCRs with a frequency above 1 in 1000, and there was no evidence of changes in global repertoire structure. Significantly more large CDR3 similarity clusters were formed by expanded TCRs than by pre-sensitization or healthy control sets, consistent with antigen-driven responses.

Library generation was performed with RACE. TCRdb lists the instrument as NextSeq 500. Library preparation attached unique molecular identifiers to individual cDNA molecules for quantitative, reproducible TCR counting. Both TCR alpha and TCR beta chains were sequenced from each blood RNA sample. The original pipeline was this. The median number of TCRs per sample was roughly 94,000, ranging from about 23,224 to 690,600. V, J and CDR3 annotation of the TCR reads was performed with the Decombinator software suite. To make PS versus PT1 abundance plots, every sample was subsampled to the same number of TCRs (28,000). TCRs were defined as expanded if absent before sensitization and observed at least eight times at the 2-week time point. TCRdb itself trimmed the public reads at Q25 with fastp, ran MiXCR and retained productive beta chains. Rows merge per CDR3 protein into single entries with the most common DNA and genes. For this entry, the V and J calls and clone size follow TCRdb and not the study's own pipeline. In this sample the table shows under 300,000 distinct CDR3 sequences, around 7.3% of which occur a single time. More than 0.95% of the sample belongs to the ten largest clones.

The label giving this sample's time point can be read as: pre-sensitization, week 0. The meaning of the sample's treatment or condition label: therapeutic diphenylcyclopropenone sensitization with weekly scalp DPC. At each patch-test visit, blood was drawn before the patch test was applied. Eligible patients were aged 18 to 70, diagnosed with alopecia, deemed suitable for DPC therapy, and excluded if pregnant. Total RNA was isolated from unfractionated whole blood collected in Tempus Blood RNA tubes. The CDR3 starts with the cysteine, ends with the phenylalanine, and has 14 residues. Kept here is only the CDR3 DNA, which spans 42 bases and is read in frame from base 1. The germline V gene (reference sequence) supplies CDR1 SEHNR and CDR2 FQNEAQ. V lost 6 bases and J lost 0 bases; the stretch between them is 10 bases long.

The specimen comprised whole blood, sampled in connection with sensitization to the hapten diphenylcyclopropenone (DPC). The origin of this receptor is a young man with alopecia areata. Some clones in this sample may be carry-over from other donors' samples. The V and J genes are TRBV7-9 and TRBJ2-3; the D gene is possibly TRBD1 or TRBD2, with 5 bases matching each. The sequenced DNA is TGTGCCAGCAGGATTGGGGGTAGCACAGATACGCAGTATTTT. It is translated as CASRIGGSTDTQYF.